The entry that follows covers one TCR beta chain sequence. Its matching antigen is unknown. These data belong to a study of shared clonotypes between healthy human individuals. The germline gives CDR1 MNHEY, CDR2 SVGAGI. Trimming took 6 bases from V and 9 from J; bases not matched to a gene: 13. This CDR3 spans 14 amino acids. Selected positively for CCR7 and CD45RO-negative, naive CD8 cells excluded terminally differentiated effector memory CD45RA+ cells. The method was immunoSEQ multiplex PCR; TCRdb's version includes in-frame clones alone and lacks a portion of them. This table holds more than 2 million clones, about 94% found once. Whole-study results and caveats: Clonotypes not shared had lower generation probabilities than those common to all four donors.

Sequencing was carried out using naive CD8+ T cells from PBMCs. The source of this sequence is a man aged 18 to 35 in good health. Some clones in this sample may be carry-over from other donors' samples. The V and J genes are TRBV6-5 and TRBJ1-2, with 7 positions matching TRBD1. The CDR3 bases are TGTGCCAGCAGCCACAGGGGCGCGGGAGGCCGCTACACCTTC. It encodes CASSHRGAGGRYTF.